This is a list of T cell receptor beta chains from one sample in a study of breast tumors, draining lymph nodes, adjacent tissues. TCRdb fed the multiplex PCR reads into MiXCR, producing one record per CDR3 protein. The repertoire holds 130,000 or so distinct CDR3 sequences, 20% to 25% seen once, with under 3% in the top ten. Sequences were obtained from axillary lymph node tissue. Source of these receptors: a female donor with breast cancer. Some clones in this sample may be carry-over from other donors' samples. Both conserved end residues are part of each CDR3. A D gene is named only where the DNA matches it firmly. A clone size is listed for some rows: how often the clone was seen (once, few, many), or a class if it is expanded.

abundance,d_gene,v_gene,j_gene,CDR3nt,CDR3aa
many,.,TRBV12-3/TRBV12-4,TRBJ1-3,TGTGCCAGCAGTCCTGCCTCCTCTGGAAACACCATATATTTT,CASSPASSGNTIYF
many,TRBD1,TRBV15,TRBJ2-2,TGTGCCACCAGCGCACTTGACAGGGACACCGGGGAGCTGTTTTTT,CATSALDRDTGELFF
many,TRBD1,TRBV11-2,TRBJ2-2,TGTGCCAGCAGCAAGACACAGGGGATGACCGGGGAGCTGTTTTTT,CASSKTQGMTGELFF
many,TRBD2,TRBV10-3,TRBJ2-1,TGTGCCATCAGGGCTGGCGGCGGGAGGGCCTCAGACAATGAGCAGTTCTTC,CAIRAGGGRASDNEQFF
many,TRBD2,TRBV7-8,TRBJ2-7,TGTGCCAGCAGCCAGGGACTAGCGGGGGATTACGAGCAGTACTTC,CASSQGLAGDYEQYF
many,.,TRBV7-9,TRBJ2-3,TGTGCCAGCAGCTTAGTAGGCGGTAGAGGGGATACGCAGTATTTT,CASSLVGGRGDTQYF
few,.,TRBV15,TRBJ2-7,TGTGCCACCAGCCTCACGGAGGGGAGGGAGCAGTACTTC,CATSLTEGREQYF
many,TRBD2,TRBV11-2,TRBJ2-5,TGTGCCAGCAGCCCGGGACTAAACCAAGAGACCCAGTACTTC,CASSPGLNQETQYF
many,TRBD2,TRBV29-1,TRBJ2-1,TGCAGCGTGGGACTAGCGGGAGGGCGCAGTGAGCAGTTCTTC,CSVGLAGGRSEQFF
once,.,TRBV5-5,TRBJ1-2,TGTGCCAGCAGCTTGGCGGGGGCGGCTTATGGCTACACCTTC,CASSLAGAAYGYTF
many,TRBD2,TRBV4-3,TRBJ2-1,TGCGCCAGCAGCCAAGACCCTCCGGCTAGCGGTTCTTACAATGAGCAGTTCTTC,CASSQDPPASGSYNEQFF
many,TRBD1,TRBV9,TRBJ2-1,TGTGCCAGCAGTGGACAGGGTGGGGGCAATGAGCAGTTCTTC,CASSGQGGGNEQFF
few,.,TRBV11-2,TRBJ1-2,TGTGCCAGCAGCCCCTCCAGAAACTATGGCTACACCTTC,CASSPSRNYGYTF
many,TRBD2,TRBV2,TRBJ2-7,TGTGCCAGCAGGGGGACTAGCGGTTCCTACGAGCAGTACTTC,CASRGTSGSYEQYF
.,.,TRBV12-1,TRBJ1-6,TGTGCCAGCAGCTTTTACCCTAAACCGGGACAGGGGTATAATTCACCCCTCCACTTT,CASSFYPKPGQGYNSPLHF
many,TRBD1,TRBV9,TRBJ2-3,TGTGCCAGCAGCGGACGGGACAGGGACTTGTATTTT,CASSGRDRDLYF
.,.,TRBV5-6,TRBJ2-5,TGTGCCAGCAGCGTGGGACTTAAAGAGACCCAGTACTTC,CASSVGLKETQYF
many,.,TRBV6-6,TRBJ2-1,TGTGCCAGCAGCCGGTACAATGAGCAGTTCTTC,CASSRYNEQFF
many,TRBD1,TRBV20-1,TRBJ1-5,TGCAGTGCTAGAGGGACAGGGAACAATCAGCCCCAGCATTTT,CSARGTGNNQPQHF
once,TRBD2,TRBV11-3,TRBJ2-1,TGTGCCAGCAGCTTAGGGACTAGCGACGTCTCCTACAATGAGCAGTTCTTC,CASSLGTSDVSYNEQFF